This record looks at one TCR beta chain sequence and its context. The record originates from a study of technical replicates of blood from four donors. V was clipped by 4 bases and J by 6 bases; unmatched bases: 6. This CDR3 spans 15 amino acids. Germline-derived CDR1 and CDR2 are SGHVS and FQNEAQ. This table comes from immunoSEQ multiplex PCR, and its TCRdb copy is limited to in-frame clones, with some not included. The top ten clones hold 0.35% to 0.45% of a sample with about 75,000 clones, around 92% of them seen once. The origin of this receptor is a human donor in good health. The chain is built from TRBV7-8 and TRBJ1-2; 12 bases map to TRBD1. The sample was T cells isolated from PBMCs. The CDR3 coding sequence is TGTGCCAGCAGCTGGTCCGGGACAGGGGGCGATGGCTACACCTTC. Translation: CASSWSGTGGDGYTF.